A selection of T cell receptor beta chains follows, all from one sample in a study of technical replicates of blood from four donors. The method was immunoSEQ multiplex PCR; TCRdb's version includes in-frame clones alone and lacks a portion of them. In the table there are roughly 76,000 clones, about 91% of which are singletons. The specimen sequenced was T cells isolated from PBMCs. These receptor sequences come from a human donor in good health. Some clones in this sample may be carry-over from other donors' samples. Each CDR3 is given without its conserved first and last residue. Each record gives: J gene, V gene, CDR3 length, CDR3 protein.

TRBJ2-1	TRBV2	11	ASTGLAYNEQF
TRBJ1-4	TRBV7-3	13	ASSRQAGLNEKLF
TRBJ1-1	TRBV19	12	ASSIAGLDTEAF
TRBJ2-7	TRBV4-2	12	ASSQEQGIMSLY
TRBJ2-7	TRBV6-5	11	ASSPGTYYEQY
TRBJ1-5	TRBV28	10	ASNQGLQPQH
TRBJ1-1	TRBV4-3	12	ASSQVQGHTEAF
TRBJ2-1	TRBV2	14	ASSENEVAGVNEQF
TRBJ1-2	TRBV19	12	ASSIQAARGGYT
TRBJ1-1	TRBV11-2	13	ASSLVLQGNTEAF
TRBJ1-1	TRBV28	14	ASSFNRWDRQYEAF
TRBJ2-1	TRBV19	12	ADPGLAGHNEQF
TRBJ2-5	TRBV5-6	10	ASSPYQETQY
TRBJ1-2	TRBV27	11	ASSGTGDYGYT
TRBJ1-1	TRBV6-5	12	ASSRQGGYTEAF
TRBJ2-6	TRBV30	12	AWRKWGEVNVLT
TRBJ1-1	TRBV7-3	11	ASSFAANTEAF
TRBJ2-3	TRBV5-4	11	ASSLETGTSQY
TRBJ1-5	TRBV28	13	ASRERQGAGQPQH
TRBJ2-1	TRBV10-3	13	AISESAGTGNEQF
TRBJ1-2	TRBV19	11	ASELGRNYGYT
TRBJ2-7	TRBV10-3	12	ASGQDRGTYEQY
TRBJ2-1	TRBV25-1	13	ASSISGRGGNEQF
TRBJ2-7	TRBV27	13	ASSSPPGQFYEQY
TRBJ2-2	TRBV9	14	ASSVGGGTNTGELF
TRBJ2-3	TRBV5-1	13	ASSLASASGVTQY
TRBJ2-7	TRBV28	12	ASSPSGSTYEQY
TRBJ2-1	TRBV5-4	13	ASSFRVAGDEEQF
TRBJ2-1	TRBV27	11	ASSIKQGHEQF
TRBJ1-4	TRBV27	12	ASSLVGPTEKLF
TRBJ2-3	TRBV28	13	ASSIRDISTDTQY
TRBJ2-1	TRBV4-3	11	ASSLSGYNEQF
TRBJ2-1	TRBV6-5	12	ATRTDQRYNEQF
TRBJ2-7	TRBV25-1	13	ASSEETSGNREQY
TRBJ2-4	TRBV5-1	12	ASSQVAEGNIQY
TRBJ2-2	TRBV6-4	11	ASSETDTGELF
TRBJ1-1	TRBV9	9	ASSDRGQAF
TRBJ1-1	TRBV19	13	ASSIDWSRGTEAF
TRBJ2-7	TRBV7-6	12	ASSFLALGYEQY
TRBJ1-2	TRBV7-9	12	ASSLVDTWGGYT
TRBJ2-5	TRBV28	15	ASSPGTSGILGETQY
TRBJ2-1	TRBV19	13	ASSNLGGALNEQF
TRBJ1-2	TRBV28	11	ASRPGTDYGYT
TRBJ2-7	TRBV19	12	ASSIQGQGYEQY
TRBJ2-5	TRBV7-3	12	ASSLAGSLETQY
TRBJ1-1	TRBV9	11	ASSVAGQSEAF